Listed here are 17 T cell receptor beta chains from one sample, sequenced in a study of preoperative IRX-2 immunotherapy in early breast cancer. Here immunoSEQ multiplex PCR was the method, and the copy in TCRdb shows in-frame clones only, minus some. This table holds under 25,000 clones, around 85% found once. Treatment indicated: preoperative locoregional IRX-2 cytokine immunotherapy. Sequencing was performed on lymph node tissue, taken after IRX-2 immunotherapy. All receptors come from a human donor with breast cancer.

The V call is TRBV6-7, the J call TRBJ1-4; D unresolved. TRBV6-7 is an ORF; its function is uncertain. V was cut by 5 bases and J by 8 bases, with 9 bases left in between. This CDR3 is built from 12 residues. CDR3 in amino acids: CASSEWREKLFF. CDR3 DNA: TGTGCCAGCAGTGAATGGAGGGAAAAACTGTTTTTT.

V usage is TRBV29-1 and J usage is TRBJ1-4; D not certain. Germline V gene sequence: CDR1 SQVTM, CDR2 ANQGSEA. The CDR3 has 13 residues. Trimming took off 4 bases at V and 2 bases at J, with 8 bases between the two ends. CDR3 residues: CSVVGGTNEKLFF. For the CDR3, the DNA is TGCAGCGTTGTGGGTGGCACTAATGAAAAACTGTTTTTT.

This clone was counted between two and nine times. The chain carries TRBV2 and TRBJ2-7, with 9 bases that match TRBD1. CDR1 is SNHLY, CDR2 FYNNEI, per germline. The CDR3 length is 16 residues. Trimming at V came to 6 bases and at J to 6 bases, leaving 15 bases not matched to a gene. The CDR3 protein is CASSPPGQGPSVEQYF. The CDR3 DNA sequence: TGTGCCAGCAGCCCACCGGGACAGGGACCTTCCGTCGAGCAGTACTTC. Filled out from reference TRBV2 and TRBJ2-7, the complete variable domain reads EPEVTQTPSHQVTQMGQEVILRCVPISNHLYFYWYRQILGQKVEFLVSFYNNEISEKSEIFDDQFSVERPDGSNFTLKIRSTKLEDSAMYFCASSPPGQGPSVEQYFGPGTRLTVT.

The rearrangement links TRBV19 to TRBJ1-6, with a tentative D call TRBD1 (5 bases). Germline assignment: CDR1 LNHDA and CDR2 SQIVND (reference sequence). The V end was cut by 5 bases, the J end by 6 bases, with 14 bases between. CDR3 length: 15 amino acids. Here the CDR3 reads CASSVVRGLNSPLHF. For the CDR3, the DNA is TGTGCCAGTAGTGTCGTCCGGGGCCTTAATTCACCCCTCCACTTT. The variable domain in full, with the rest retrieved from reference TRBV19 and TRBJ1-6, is DGGITQSPKYLFRKEGQNVTLSCEQNLNHDAMYWYRQDPGQGLRLIYYSQIVNDFQKGDIAEGYSVSREKKESFPLTVTSAQKNPTAFYLCASSVVRGLNSPLHFGNGTRLTVT.

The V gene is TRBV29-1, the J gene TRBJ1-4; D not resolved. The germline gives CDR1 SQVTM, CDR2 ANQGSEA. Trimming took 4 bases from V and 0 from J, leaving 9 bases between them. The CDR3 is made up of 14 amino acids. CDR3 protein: CSVGGISTNEKLFF. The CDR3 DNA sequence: TGCAGCGTTGGTGGCATCTCAACTAATGAAAAACTGTTTTTT.

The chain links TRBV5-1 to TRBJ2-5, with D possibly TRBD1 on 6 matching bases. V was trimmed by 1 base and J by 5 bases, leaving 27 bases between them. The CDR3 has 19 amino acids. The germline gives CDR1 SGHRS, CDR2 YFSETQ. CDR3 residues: CASSLPGTLDRRKEETQYF. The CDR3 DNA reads TGCGCCAGCAGCTTGCCCGGGACACTCGATCGCAGAAAGGAGGAGACCCAGTACTTC. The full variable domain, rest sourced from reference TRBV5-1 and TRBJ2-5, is KAGVTQTPRYLIKTRGQQVTLSCSPISGHRSVSWYQQTPGQGLQFLFEYFSETQRNKGNFPGRFSGRQFSNSRSEMNVSTLELGDSALYLCASSLPGTLDRRKEETQYFGPGTRLLVL.

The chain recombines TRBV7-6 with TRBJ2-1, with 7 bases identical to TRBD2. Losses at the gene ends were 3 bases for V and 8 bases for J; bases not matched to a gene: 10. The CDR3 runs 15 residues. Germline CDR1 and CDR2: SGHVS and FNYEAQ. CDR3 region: CASSLVGIREDEQFF. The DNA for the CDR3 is TGTGCCAGCAGCTTGGTAGGGATCCGGGAGGATGAGCAGTTCTTC.

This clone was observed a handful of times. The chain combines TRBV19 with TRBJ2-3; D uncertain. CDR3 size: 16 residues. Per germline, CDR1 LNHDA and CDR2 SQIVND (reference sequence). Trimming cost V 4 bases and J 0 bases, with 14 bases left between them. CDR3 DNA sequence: TGTGCCAGTAGTAACCTCGACCGAACTAGCACAGATACGCAGTATTTT. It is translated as CASSNLDRTSTDTQYF.

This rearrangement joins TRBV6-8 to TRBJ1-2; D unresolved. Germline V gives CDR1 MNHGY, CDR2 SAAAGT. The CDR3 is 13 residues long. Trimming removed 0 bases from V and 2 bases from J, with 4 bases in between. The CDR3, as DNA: TGTGCCAGCAGTTACTCACCAAACTATGGCTACACCTTC. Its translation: CASSYSPNYGYTF.

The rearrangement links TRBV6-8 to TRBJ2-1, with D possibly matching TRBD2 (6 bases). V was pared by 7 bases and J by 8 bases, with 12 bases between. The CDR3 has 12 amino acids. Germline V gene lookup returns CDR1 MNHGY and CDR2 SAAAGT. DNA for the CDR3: TGTGCCAGCAAACGGGAGACAGATGAGCAGTTCTTC. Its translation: CASKRETDEQFF.

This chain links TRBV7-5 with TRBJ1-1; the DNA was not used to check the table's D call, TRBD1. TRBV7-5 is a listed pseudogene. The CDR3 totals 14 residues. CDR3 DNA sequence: TGTGCCAGCAGCTGGGACAGGAAGAACACTGAAGCTTTCTTT. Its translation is CASSWDRKNTEAFF.

In DNA, the CDR3 is TGTGCCAGCAGCCAAACTACAGGGTTTACCTATGGCTACACCTTC. Amino acids: CASSQTTGFTYGYTF. The chain employs TRBV14 and TRBJ1-2; tentative D call: TRBD1 (6 bases). CDR1 is SGHDN and CDR2 is FVKESK in the germline V gene. The CDR3 sequence is 15 residues long. Trimming took 2 bases from V and 4 from J, leaving 14 bases between them. The whole variable domain, filled in from reference TRBV14 and TRBJ1-2, reads EAGVTQFPSHSVIEKGQTVTLRCDPISGHDNLYWYRRVMGKEIKFLLHFVKESKQDESGMPNNRFLAERTGGTYSTLKVQPAELEDSGVYFCASSQTTGFTYGYTFGSGTRLTVV.

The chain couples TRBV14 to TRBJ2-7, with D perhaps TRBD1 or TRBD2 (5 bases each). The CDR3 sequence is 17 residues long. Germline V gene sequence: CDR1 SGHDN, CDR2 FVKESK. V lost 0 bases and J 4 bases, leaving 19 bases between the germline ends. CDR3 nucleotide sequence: TGTGCCAGCAGCCAAGAATGGGGGTTGGGGGAGTCATACGAGCAGTACTTC. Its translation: CASSQEWGLGESYEQYF.

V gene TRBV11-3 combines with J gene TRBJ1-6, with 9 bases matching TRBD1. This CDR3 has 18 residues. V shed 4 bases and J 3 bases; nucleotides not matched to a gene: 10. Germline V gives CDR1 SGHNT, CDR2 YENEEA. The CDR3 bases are TGTGCCAGCAGCTCGTCCCGGGACAGGGTTGACTATAATTCACCCCTCCACTTT. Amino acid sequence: CASSSSRDRVDYNSPLHF. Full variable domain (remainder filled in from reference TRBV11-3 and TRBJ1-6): EAGVVQSPRYKIIEKKQPVAFWCNPISGHNTLYWYLQNLGQGPELLIRYENEEAVDDSQLPKDRFSAERLKGVDSTLKIQPAELGDSAVYLCASSSSRDRVDYNSPLHFGNGTRLTVT.

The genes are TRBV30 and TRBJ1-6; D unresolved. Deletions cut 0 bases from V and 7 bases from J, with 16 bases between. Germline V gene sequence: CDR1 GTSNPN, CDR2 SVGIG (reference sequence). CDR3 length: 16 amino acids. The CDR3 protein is CAWSVMAYEGNSPLHF. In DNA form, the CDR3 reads TGTGCCTGGAGTGTTATGGCATACGAAGGGAATTCACCCCTCCACTTT. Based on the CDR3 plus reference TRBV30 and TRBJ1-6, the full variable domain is SQTIHQWPATLVQPVGSPLSLECTVEGTSNPNLYWYRQAAGRGLQLLFYSVGIGQISSEVPQNLSASRPQDRQFILSSKKLLLSDSGFYLCAWSVMAYEGNSPLHFGNGTRLTVT.

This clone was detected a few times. The CDR3 loop is CATSLAGGPKGETQYF. CDR3 sequence (DNA): TGTGCCACCAGTTTAGCGGGGGGGCCGAAAGGAGAGACCCAGTACTTC. This chain uses TRBV15 with TRBJ2-5; 11 nucleotides line up with TRBD2. Looked up from germline, CDR1 is LNHNV and CDR2 is YYDKDF (reference sequence). CDR3 length equals 16 residues. V was pared by 6 bases and J by 4 bases, with 10 bases of the junction left unmatched.

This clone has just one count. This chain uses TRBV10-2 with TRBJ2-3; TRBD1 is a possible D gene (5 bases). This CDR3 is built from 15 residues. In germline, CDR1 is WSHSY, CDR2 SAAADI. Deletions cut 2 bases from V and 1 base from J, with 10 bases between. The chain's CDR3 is CASSEGRVGTDTQYF. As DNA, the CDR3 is TGCGCCAGCAGTGAGGGCAGGGTCGGCACAGATACGCAGTATTTT.